This is a list of T cell receptor beta chains from one sample in a study of cytomegalovirus exposure and HLA in healthy donors. Using immunoSEQ multiplex PCR, the repertoire was profiled, and TCRdb retains in-frame clones only, with some absent. There are 220,000 or so clones in the sample; 75% to 85% occur only once, and 2.7% lies in the top ten. Material: PBMCs. The source of these receptors is a woman between 35 and 50 years old in good health and CMV-seronegative. Both conserved end residues are part of each CDR3.

CDR3 protein	V gene	J gene
CASSPNTQPNTEAFF	TRBV27	TRBJ1-1
CASAGASGDEQFF	TRBV2	TRBJ2-1
CASSRQGMNTEAFF	TRBV2	TRBJ1-1
CASSPQGVNQPQHF	TRBV18	TRBJ1-5
CASSLRRDRGLARDEKLFF	TRBV7-9	TRBJ1-4
CPSSQEFQIQGTITEAFF	TRBV4-1	TRBJ1-1
CASSSTTGFMATNEKLFF	TRBV28	TRBJ1-4
CASSFGTALPRDTQYF	TRBV5-4	TRBJ2-3
CASSNGTRSHEQYF	TRBV21-1	TRBJ2-7
CASSRGGALGYTF	TRBV28	TRBJ1-2
CASSTGGGAYEQYF	TRBV28	TRBJ2-7
CASSPLALLDEQFF	TRBV18	TRBJ2-1
CAWSGGTGTSNQPQHF	TRBV30	TRBJ1-5
CASSSGLAGDTQYF	TRBV7-7	TRBJ2-3
CSVAGGASYEQYF	TRBV29-1	TRBJ2-7
CASSVEMEDYGYTF	TRBV9	TRBJ1-2
CASSPNPGEETQYF	TRBV5-1	TRBJ2-5
CASGNPGHYEQFF	TRBV27	TRBJ2-1
CASSLLMGQGRAEAFF	TRBV2	TRBJ1-1
CAWLLLGAGVLYNEQFF	TRBV30	TRBJ2-1
CASSLLGGNEKLFF	TRBV7-9	TRBJ1-4
CASSSGGYHYGYTF	TRBV28	TRBJ1-2
CASSTSPEAFF	TRBV21-1	TRBJ1-1
CASKNSGIYEQYF	TRBV6-1	TRBJ2-7
CASSLAWRGRGLQGNTIYF	TRBV7-6	TRBJ1-3
CASSRSRNSGANVLTF	TRBV4-2	TRBJ2-6
CASSLATQGGAGELFF	TRBV5-1	TRBJ2-2
CASSLVGPGQGTTEAFF	TRBV5-1	TRBJ1-1
CASSLVTAAEQFF	TRBV7-7	TRBJ2-1
CASSRDSVTHNSPLHF	TRBV5-4	TRBJ1-6
CASSRITGTSGRGYEQFF	TRBV5-1	TRBJ2-1
CASSLNSYNEQFF	TRBV27	TRBJ2-1
CASSQEELRVGRNSPLHF	TRBV4-2	TRBJ1-6
CASIAGPSYEQYF	TRBV2	TRBJ2-7
CASSPGQGPNTGELFF	TRBV18	TRBJ2-2
CASGLVLGKGANNEQFF	TRBV12-5	TRBJ2-1